This T cell receptor beta chain is from a study of blood T cells in healthy people across ages (dated by TCRdb to the mid-2010s). Turning to the overall study: Template switching captured roughly one uniquely barcoded TCR beta cDNA molecule per two T cells in model experiments. For two donors (one aged 18 to 30 and one aged 80 or older), the study analyzed two additional independent replicas of 1 million unique cDNA reads from the same blood draw. Donors were grouped into four age groups: young (average approximately 16 years), middle-aged (about 40), aged (62) and long-lived (less than 85). Donors of different ages were randomly distributed across sequencing lanes to avoid experimental bias. To track age-related changes in TCR beta repertoire diversity, the study relied on deep sequencing normalized with unique cDNA molecular identifiers.

Comment on this clonotype: Its binding antigen is unknown. No quality values exist for individual bases; no much larger clone is one base distant.

The germline V gene encodes CDR1 MDHEN and CDR2 SYDVKM. Spanning cysteine to phenylalanine, the CDR3 consists of 14 amino acids. Of all the DNA, just the CDR3 is kept, 42 bases in frame from base 1. V sheds 4 bases and J sheds 2 bases, leaving 11 bases between their ends. Study-wide findings and limitations: Compared with the aged group, the long-lived group had more naive CD4+ T cells, fewer expanded clones and increased TCR diversity, suggesting age selection. There was a strong correlation between observed TCR beta diversity and the percentage of naive T cells measured by flow cytometry. Conclusive comparison of naive and antigen-experienced compartments was prevented by the profiling of bulk unsorted PBMCs. Observed TCR beta diversity per million T cells fell roughly linearly with age, and a significant reduction was already apparent by age around 44. The CMV infection status of donors was not known, potentially confounding age-related changes in expanded clonotypes. Estimates of total diversity based on one million sequenced T cells were regarded as lower bounds and as underestimates.

Library prep was done by 5' RACE. Data came from an Illumina HiSeq 2500. The second PCR ran for about 6 to 12 cycles and used a J-beta primer mix along with a sample-barcoded 5' primer. Each TCR beta cDNA molecule received a unique molecular identifier from a template-switch 5' adaptor carrying 12 random nucleotides. Each sample yielded at least 3 million CDR3-containing paired-end reads. The Mint cDNA synthesis kit, primed by a TRBC-specific oligonucleotide, was used to synthesize first-strand cDNA from all RNA. All cDNA was treated with uracil-DNA glycosylase and then went through a first 18-cycle PCR with the universal primers M1SS and BC2_uni_R. As for the original processing: For normalization, 1 million high-quality reads were randomly selected from each sample, with every read carrying a distinct molecular identifier. Instead of being binned into consensus sequences, reads with shared molecular identifiers were discarded. MiTCR, with a Q25 quality threshold and the strictest error-elimination algorithm, was used for CDR3 identification, clonotype clustering and error correction. A nonparametric unseen species model using Euler transformation provided a lower-bound estimate of total TCR beta diversity. TCRdb ran its own pipeline on the public reads, namely fastp trimming at Q25 and MiXCR clone calling, and kept in-frame beta chains. Rows with a matching CDR3 protein are joined into one entry that keeps the most common DNA and genes. What appears here as the V and J calls and clone size reflects TCRdb's work, not the paper's. This sample lists roughly 800,000 distinct CDR3 sequences; roughly 60% were detected once. Clones ranked in the top ten supply roughly 22% of the sample.

The donors were under 40 Caucasian individuals from Russia, aged 6 to 90 years, who were systemically healthy. Roughly 11 milliliters of peripheral blood were drawn from each donor into EDTA-treated Vacutainer tubes. Ficoll-Paque density-gradient centrifugation was used to isolate PBMCs, with at least 6 million obtained per sample. Total RNA, at least 5 micrograms per sample, was extracted from PBMCs with Trizol reagent. The percentages of naive CD45RAhigh/CD27high T cells were determined by flow cytometry on a PBMC aliquot from every donor. Here the chain combines TRBV28 and TRBJ1-2; a tentative D call is TRBD1 (5 bases match). Sequencing was performed on blood. The TCR comes from a man aged 25 to 40 in good health. The CDR3 region reads CASSSAGLNYGYTF. The nucleotide sequence is TGTGCCAGCAGTTCCGCGGGGCTCAACTATGGCTACACCTTC.